In its sample, the clone carrying this TCR beta chain was seen many times. This record belongs to a study of T-cell reconstitution after alpha-beta-depleted transplantation in children. TCRbeta library construction was performed incorporating unique molecular identifiers. One entry per CDR3 protein results from TCRdb running MiXCR on the PCR reads. The sample contains approximately 200,000 distinct CDR3 sequences, roughly 15% of which appear only once. The CDR3 is made up of 13 amino acids. Per germline, CDR1 SGHRS and CDR2 YFSETQ. Trimming cost V 4 bases and J 4 bases, with 8 bases left between them.

The sequence came from a human donor who donated a stem cell graft to a child with acute lymphoblastic leukemia. The source was PBMCs from the stem cell graft donor, collected from the stem cell graft. This chain links TRBV5-1 with TRBJ2-2; D gene unclear. The CDR3 is CASSLTATGELFF. The CDR3 DNA sequence: TGCGCCAGCAGCCTGACCGCCACCGGGGAGCTGTTTTTT.